The clone carrying this TCR beta chain was recorded a few times. Its antigen is as yet unknown. This sample is drawn from a study of T cell responses to AZD1222 COVID-19 vaccine. The repertoire was sequenced with immunoSEQ multiplex PCR; TCRdb's copy has only in-frame clones and lacks some. The data hold 55,000 to 90,000 clones, with about 83% observed a single time. Germline values: CDR1 MNHEY, CDR2 SVGEGT. This CDR3 comprises 15 residues. Trimming removed 2 bases from V and 2 bases from J, with 11 bases in between. Broader study findings: In the spike-specific TCR repertoire, nearly half reportedly target unmutated variant regions.

The sequencing here drew on peripheral blood, taken on day 0 of AZD1222 vaccination. The clonotype was recovered from an adult in good health. The J gene is TRBJ2-3, the V gene TRBV6-2 or TRBV6-3; D unresolved. CDR3 nucleotides: TGTGCCAGCAGTTACGTTAAGGGCTCCACAGATACGCAGTATTTT. This translates into CASSYVKGSTDTQYF.